Listed below are T cell receptor beta chains from one sample, sequenced in a study of cytotoxic CD8 clonotypes in ibrutinib-treated CLL. TCRdb's copy holds only in-frame clones and misses some; the assay was immunoSEQ multiplex PCR. The table records 150,000 to 200,000 clones, about 88% of them present only once. Material: PBMCs, obtained at disease progression, from a patient treated with ibrutinib. The receptors shown here come from a human donor with chronic lymphocytic leukemia. Each CDR3 is given with its conserved first and last residue. The order of the fields is clone size, V gene, D gene, J gene, CDR3 DNA, CDR3 protein. A D gene is named only where the DNA matches it firmly. The size of a clone is reported for some rows only, either as once, few or many, or as a class for expanded clones.

size: .; V: TRBV28; D: .; J: TRBJ2-7; DNA: TGTGCCAGCAGGCCCCCTGGACTCGGAAGCTCCTACGAGCAGTACTTC; CDR3: CASRPPGLGSSYEQYF
size: .; V: TRBV11-2; D: TRBD1; J: TRBJ2-7; DNA: TGTGCCAGCAGCTTAACCGGGACAGGGACCCCCCCGCAGTACTTC; CDR3: CASSLTGTGTPPQYF
size: few; V: TRBV6-1; D: TRBD2; J: TRBJ2-7; DNA: TGTGCCAGTAGACTAGCGGGAGATTACGAGCAGTACTTC; CDR3: CASRLAGDYEQYF
size: .; V: TRBV9; D: TRBD1; J: TRBJ2-1; DNA: TGTGCCAGCAGCTCAAACCCCGGGACAGGGGTTTACAATGAGCAGTTCTTC; CDR3: CASSSNPGTGVYNEQFF
size: .; V: TRBV30; D: .; J: TRBJ1-6; DNA: TGTGCCTGGAGTGGGGGGTTTGGGTCACCCCTCCACTTT; CDR3: CAWSGGFGSPLHF
size: .; V: TRBV5-4; D: .; J: TRBJ1-1; DNA: TGTGCCAGCAGCTTGGACAGGGCGAACACTGAAGCTTTCTTT; CDR3: CASSLDRANTEAFF
size: .; V: TRBV18; D: .; J: TRBJ2-2; DNA: TGTGCCAGCTCACCCACCGGCGGTAACACCGGGGAGCTGTTTTTT; CDR3: CASSPTGGNTGELFF
size: .; V: TRBV18; D: .; J: TRBJ1-1; DNA: TGTGCCAGCTCAACAAACAGGGATACTGAAGCTTTCTTT; CDR3: CASSTNRDTEAFF
size: few; V: TRBV6-5; D: .; J: TRBJ1-1; DNA: TGTGCCAGCCAGAGGTCAGGCGCGATGAACACTGAAGCTTTCTTT; CDR3: CASQRSGAMNTEAFF
size: .; V: TRBV5-1; D: .; J: TRBJ2-5; DNA: TGCGCCAGCAGCCCGAAAAGGACAGCCGACCAAGAGACCCAGTACTTC; CDR3: CASSPKRTADQETQYF
size: .; V: TRBV27; D: .; J: TRBJ1-3; DNA: TGTGCCAGCAGTTCCAGGGGAAAGAACACCATATATTTT; CDR3: CASSSRGKNTIYF
size: .; V: TRBV18; D: .; J: TRBJ2-3; DNA: TGTGCCAGCTCACCTCTTGGAGAAGATACGCAGTATTTT; CDR3: CASSPLGEDTQYF
size: .; V: TRBV11-2; D: TRBD2; J: TRBJ2-1; DNA: TGTGCCAGCAGCACTAGCCTAGCGGGACTAGCCAATGAGCAGTTCTTC; CDR3: CASSTSLAGLANEQFF
size: .; V: TRBV9; D: .; J: TRBJ1-2; DNA: TGTGCCAGCAGCGTAGGTGGAGGTAACTATGGCTACACCTTC; CDR3: CASSVGGGNYGYTF
size: once; V: TRBV10-3; D: TRBD1; J: TRBJ2-3; DNA: TGTGCCATCAGGCGCTCTGACAGGGGGAACACAGATACGCAGTATTTT; CDR3: CAIRRSDRGNTDTQYF
size: .; V: TRBV15; D: TRBD2; J: TRBJ2-2; DNA: TGTGCCACCAGCAGAGATCTAGCGGGAGGCACCGGGGAGCTGTTTTTT; CDR3: CATSRDLAGGTGELFF
size: .; V: TRBV6-5; D: TRBD1; J: TRBJ1-5; DNA: TGTGCCAGCAGTTACAGACAGGGTTATCAGCCCCAGCATTTT; CDR3: CASSYRQGYQPQHF